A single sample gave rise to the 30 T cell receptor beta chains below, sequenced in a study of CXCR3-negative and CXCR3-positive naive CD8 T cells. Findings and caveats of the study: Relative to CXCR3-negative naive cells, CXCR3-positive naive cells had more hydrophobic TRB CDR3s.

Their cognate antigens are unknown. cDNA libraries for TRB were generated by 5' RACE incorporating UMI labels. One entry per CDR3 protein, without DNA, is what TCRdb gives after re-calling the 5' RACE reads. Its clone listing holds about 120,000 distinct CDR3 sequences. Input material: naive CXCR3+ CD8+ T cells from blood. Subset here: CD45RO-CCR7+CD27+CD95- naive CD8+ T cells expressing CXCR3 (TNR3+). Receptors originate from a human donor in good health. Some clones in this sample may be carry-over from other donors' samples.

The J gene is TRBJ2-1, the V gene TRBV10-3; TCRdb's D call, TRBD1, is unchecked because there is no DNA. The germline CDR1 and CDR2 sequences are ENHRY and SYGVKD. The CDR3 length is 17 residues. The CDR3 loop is CAISESLNGQGWNEQFF.

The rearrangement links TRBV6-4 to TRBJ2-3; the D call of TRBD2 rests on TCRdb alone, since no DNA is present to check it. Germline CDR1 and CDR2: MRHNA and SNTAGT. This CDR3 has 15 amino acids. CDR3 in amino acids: CASSEGLDWTYTQYF.

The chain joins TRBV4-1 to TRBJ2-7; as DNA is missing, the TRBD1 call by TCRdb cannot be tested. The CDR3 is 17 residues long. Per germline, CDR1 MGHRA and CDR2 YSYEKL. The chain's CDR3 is CASSQDHVGKGAYEQYF.

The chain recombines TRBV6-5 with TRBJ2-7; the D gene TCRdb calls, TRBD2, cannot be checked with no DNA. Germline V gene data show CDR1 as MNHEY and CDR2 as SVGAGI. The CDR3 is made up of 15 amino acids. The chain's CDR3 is CASSFTSGRTYEQYF.

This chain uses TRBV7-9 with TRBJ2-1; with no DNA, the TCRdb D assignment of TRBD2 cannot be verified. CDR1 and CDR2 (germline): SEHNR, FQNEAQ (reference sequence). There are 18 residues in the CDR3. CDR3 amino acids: CASSLGLAVTLGYNEQFF.

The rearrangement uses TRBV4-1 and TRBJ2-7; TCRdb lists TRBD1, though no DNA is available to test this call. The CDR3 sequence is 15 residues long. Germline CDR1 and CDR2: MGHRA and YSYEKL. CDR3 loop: CASSQDWGGEYEQYF.

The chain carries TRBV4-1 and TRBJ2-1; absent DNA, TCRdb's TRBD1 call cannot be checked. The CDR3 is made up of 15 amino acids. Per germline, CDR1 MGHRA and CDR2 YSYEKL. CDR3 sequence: CASSQEMTAYNEQFF.

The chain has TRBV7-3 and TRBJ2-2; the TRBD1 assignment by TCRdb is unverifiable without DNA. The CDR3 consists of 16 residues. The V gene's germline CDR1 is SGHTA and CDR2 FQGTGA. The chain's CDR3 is CASSSGTGFNTGELFF.

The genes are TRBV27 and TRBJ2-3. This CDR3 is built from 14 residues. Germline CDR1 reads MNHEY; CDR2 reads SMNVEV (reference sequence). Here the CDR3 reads CASSSGTSADTQYF.

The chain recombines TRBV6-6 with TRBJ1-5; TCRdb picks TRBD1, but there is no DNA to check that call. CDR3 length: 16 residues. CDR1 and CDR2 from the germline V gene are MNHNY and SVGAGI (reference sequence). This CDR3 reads CASSYGTRYSNQPQHF.

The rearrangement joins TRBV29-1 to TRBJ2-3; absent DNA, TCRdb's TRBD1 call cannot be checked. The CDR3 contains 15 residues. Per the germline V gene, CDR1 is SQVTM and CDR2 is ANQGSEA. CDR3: CSVDPGQVYTDTQYF.

The CDR3 loop reads CASAQSTEAFF. This rearrangement joins TRBV12-3 or TRBV12-4 to TRBJ1-1. This CDR3 is built from 11 residues.

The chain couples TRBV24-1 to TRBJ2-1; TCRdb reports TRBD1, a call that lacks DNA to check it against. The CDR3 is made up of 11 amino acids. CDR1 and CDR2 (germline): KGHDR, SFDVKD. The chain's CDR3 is CATSVPPEQFF.

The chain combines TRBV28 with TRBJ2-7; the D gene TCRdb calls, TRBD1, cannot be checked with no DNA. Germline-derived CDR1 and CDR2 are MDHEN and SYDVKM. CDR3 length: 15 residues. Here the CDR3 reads CASSLVGGDGYEQYF.

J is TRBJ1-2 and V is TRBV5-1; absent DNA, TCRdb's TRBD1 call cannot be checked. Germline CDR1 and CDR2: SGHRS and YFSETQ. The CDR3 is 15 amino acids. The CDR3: CASSLSTGGKYGYTF.

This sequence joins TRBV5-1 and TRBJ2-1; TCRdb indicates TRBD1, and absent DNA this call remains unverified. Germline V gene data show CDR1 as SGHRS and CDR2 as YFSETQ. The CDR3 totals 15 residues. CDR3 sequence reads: CASSFVAPGFHEQFF.

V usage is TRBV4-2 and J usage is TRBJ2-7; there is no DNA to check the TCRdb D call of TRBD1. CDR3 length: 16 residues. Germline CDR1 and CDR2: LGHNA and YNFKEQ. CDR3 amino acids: CASSQPPGQGAYEQYF.

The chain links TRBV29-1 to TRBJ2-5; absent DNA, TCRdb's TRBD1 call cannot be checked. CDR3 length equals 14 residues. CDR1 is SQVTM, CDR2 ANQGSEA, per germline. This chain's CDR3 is CSVDPDRYQETQYF.

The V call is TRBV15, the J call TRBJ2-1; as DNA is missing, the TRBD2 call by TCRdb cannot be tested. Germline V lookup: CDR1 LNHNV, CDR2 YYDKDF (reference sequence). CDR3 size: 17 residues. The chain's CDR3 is CATSRDWRLAGVNEQFF.

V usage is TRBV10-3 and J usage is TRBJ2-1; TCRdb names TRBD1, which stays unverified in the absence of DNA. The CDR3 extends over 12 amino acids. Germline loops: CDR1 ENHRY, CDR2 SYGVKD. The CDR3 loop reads CATRTGTDEQFF.

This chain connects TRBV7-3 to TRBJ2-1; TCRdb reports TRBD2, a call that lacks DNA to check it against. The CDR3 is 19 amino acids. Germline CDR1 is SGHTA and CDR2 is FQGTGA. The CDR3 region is CASSPTHGTSGTFYNEQFF. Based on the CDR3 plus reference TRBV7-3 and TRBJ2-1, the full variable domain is GAGVSQTPSNKVTEKGKYVELRCDPISGHTALYWYRQSLGQGPEFLIYFQGTGAADDSGLPNDRFFAVRPEGSVSTLKIQRTERGDSAVYLCASSPTHGTSGTFYNEQFFGPGTRLTVL.

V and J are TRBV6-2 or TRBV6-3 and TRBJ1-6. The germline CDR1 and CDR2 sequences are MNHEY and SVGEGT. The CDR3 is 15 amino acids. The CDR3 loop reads CASSYGDFQDSPLHF.

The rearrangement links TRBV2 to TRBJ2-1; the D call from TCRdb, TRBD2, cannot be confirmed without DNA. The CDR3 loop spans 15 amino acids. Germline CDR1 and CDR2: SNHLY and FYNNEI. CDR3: CASSGLAGVGNEQFF.

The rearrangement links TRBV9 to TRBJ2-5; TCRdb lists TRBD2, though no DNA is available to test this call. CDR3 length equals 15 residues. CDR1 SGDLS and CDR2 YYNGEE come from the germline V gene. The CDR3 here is CASSPAGSLTETQYF.

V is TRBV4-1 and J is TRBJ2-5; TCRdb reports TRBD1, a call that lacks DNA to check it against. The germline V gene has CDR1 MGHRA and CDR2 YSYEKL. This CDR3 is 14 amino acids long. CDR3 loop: CASSQIGAGETQYF.

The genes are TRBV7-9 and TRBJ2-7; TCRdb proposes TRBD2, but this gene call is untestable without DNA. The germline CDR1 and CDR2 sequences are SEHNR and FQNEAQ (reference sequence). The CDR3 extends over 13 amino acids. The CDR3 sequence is CASSFTSSYEQYF.

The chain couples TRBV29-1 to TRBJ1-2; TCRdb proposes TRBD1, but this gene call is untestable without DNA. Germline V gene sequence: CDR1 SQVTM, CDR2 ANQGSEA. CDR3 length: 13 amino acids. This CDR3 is CSVDEGTGDGYTF.

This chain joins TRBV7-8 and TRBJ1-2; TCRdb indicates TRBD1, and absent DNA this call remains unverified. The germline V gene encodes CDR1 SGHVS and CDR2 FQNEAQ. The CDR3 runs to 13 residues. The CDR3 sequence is CASSLVARTGSTF.

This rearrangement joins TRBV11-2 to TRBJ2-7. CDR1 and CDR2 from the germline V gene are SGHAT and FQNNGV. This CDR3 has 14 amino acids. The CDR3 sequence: CASRRFETTYEQYF.

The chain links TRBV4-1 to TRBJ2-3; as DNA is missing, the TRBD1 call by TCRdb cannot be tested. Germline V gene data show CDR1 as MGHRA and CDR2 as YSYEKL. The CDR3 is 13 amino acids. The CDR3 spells CASGDSYTDTQYF.